The next 2 T cell receptor beta chains were all read from a single sample in a study of technical replicates of blood from a handful of donors. The data were produced by immunoSEQ multiplex PCR, yet TCRdb's version contains in-frame clones alone and is incomplete. Among around 100,000 clones listed, about 94% were seen once. Sequencing was done on a sample of T cells isolated from PBMCs. Receptors originate from a human donor in good health.

Worth noting for this clone: The germline gene is not matched at one end of the junction; a read error may be the cause. The chain has TRBV19 and TRBJ2-3; 8 bases line up with TRBD2. Germline V CDR1 and CDR2: LNHDA, SQIVND (reference sequence). The CDR3 covers 15 residues. The CDR3 reads CASSIPVRGREVYHF. As DNA, the CDR3 is TGTGCCAGTAGTATACCAGTCCGAGGGCGGGAGGTTTATCATTTT.

The J gene is TRBJ2-2, the V gene TRBV7-2; D call uncertain. Trimming removed 1 base at V and 6 bases at J, with 6 bases between. CDR1 SGHTA and CDR2 FQGNSA come from the germline V gene. The length of the CDR3 is 13 residues. CDR3 residues: CASSLGAPGELFF. As DNA, the CDR3 is TGTGCCAGCAGCTTAGGAGCGCCCGGGGAGCTGTTTTTT.